Below, 2 T cell receptor beta chains from the same sample are listed, as sequenced in a study of CD8 T cells in Susac syndrome. RNA, at about 0.5 to 1 ug, was reverse transcribed with random hexamers. MiXCR, run by TCRdb on the immunoSEQ multiplex PCR reads, gives a single entry per CDR3 protein. This sample has 170,000 or so distinct CDR3 sequences, with about 96% found just once. Source material: CD4+ T cells from PBMCs. The receptors stem from a human donor with Susac syndrome.

The gene calls are TRBV7-3 and TRBJ2-6; the match to TRBD2 covers 7 bases. Trimming removed 4 bases from V and 3 bases from J; junction bases left unmatched: 9. The CDR3 has 17 amino acids. Germline V gene sequence: CDR1 SGHTA, CDR2 FQGTGA. This chain's CDR3 is CASSSGGAGRGANVLTF. CDR3 sequence (DNA): TGTGCCAGCAGCTCGGGTGGAGCGGGACGTGGGGCCAACGTCCTGACTTTC.

J is TRBJ2-7 and V is TRBV5-4; TRBD2 matches 11 bases. V shed 8 bases, J shed 4 bases, and the junction held 11 bases outside the gene matches. The CDR3 is made up of 15 amino acids. Germline lookup yields CDR1 SGHNT and CDR2 YYREEE (reference sequence). CDR3 residues: CASTSGTSGGYEQYF. CDR3 DNA: TGTGCCAGTACTTCCGGGACTAGCGGTGGTTACGAGCAGTACTTC.